Sequencing of this T cell receptor beta chain was carried out in a study of CD4 T cell repertoires in COVID-19. Study results and caveats: Several top expanded SARS-CoV-2-reactive clonotypes were shared by two or three memory subsets. Between about 7 and 28% of SARS-CoV-2 clonotypes also appeared in SARS-CoV and/or HKU1 spike cultures.

About this clone: Its matching antigen is unknown.

These memory T cells were uncultured and sequenced directly after ex vivo isolation. The table came from immunoSEQ multiplex PCR; TCRdb's copy has only in-frame clones and leaves some out. The profile shows about 24,000 clones, approximately 93% of them singletons. The CDR3 is 15 residues long. Looked up from germline, CDR1 is MDHEN and CDR2 is SYDVKM. J was trimmed by 6 bases and V by 6 bases; bases with no gene match: 11. The clonotype was recovered from a human donor who had COVID-19. The chain links TRBV28 to TRBJ2-7; 10 nucleotides line up with TRBD2. Here the sequenced sample was circulating follicular helper CD4+ T cells (cTfh) from blood, taken before the COVID-19 pandemic. The CDR3 is CASRLHTASGGEQYF. DNA for the CDR3: TGTGCCAGCAGATTACATACCGCTAGCGGGGGCGAGCAGTACTTC.